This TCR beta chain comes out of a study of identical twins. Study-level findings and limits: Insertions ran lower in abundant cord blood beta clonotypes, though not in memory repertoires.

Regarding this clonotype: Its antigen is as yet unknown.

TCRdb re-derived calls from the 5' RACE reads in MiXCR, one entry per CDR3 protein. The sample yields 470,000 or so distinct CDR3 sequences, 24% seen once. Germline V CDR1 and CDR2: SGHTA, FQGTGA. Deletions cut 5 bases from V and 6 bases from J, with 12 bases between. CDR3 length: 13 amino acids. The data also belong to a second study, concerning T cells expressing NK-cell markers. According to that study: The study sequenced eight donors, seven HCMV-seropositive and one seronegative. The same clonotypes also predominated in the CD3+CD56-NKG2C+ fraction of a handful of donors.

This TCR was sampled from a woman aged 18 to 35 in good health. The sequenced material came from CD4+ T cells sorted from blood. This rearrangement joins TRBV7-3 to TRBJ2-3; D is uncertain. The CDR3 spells CASSQEGQDTQYF. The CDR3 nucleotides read TGTGCCAGCAGCCAAGAAGGTCAGGATACGCAGTATTTT.